Each of the 6 T cell receptor beta chains below was sequenced from the same sample in a study of Ad26.COV2.S vaccination and SARS-CoV-2 variants. Treatment in this sample: roughly 18 received Ad26.COV2.S at low or high dose, single or two shots; about five received placebo; per-sample allocation not given. Day 63 following the first vaccine or placebo injection was when the samples were taken. Libraries were prepared by immunoSEQ multiplex PCR; TCRdb keeps only in-frame clonotypes and omits some of them. The data show hundreds of thousands of clones, with about 89% seen just once and approximately 1.5% held by the top ten. The sequencing here drew on peripheral blood, taken in a trial of Ad26.COV2.S vaccine versus placebo. These receptors originate from a person aged 18-65 years who received the Ad26.COV2.S COVID-19 vaccine or a placebo.

The chain is built from TRBV27 and TRBJ1-6; TRBD1 matches at 10 bases. The CDR3 covers 15 residues. Germline values: CDR1 MNHEY, CDR2 SMNVEV (reference sequence). After removal of 1 base from V and 7 bases from J, the junction contained 1 base not matched to a gene. The CDR3 protein is CASSLWDRGNSPLHF. The DNA for the CDR3 is TGTGCCAGCAGTTTATGGGACAGGGGAAATTCACCCCTCCACTTT.

Only one count was recorded for this clone. The chain carries TRBV6-5 and TRBJ1-2, with a weak D call TRBD1 (5 bases). Deletions cut 7 bases from V and 2 bases from J, with 8 bases between. Germline CDR1 is MNHEY and CDR2 is SVGAGI. The length of the CDR3 is 12 residues. CDR3 in DNA: TGTGCCAGCATACAGGAGAACTATGGCTACACCTTC. This gives the protein CASIQENYGYTF.

The chain joins TRBV18 to TRBJ1-6; D might be TRBD1 (6 bases). Germline V gene sequence: CDR1 KGHSH, CDR2 LQKENI. This CDR3 has 17 amino acids. The V gene lost 3 bases and the J gene lost 8 bases, with 20 bases spanning the gap. Here the CDR3 reads CASSPLQGRGLYSPLHF. CDR3 nucleotides: TGTGCCAGCTCACCCCTACAGGGACGAGGTCTATATTCACCCCTCCACTTT.

The sample holds one count of this clone. V usage is TRBV5-1 and J usage is TRBJ1-6; D perhaps matches TRBD1 (6 bases). The CDR3 loop spans 17 amino acids. Trimming shortened V by 2 bases and J by 10 bases, and 22 bases separated the two germline ends. The germline V gene encodes CDR1 SGHRS and CDR2 YFSETQ. CDR3 bases: TGCGCCAGCAGCTTCGAAGGGGGAGCTAGGGGAGGATCACCCCTCCACTTT. This gives the protein CASSFEGGARGGSPLHF.

V is TRBV5-6 and J is TRBJ2-5; D may match TRBD1 or TRBD2 (5 bases each). The germline V gene has CDR1 SGHDT and CDR2 YYEEEE. With 4 bases removed from V and 4 bases from J, the gap between germline ends came to 14 bases. The CDR3 is 14 residues long. CDR3 coding DNA: TGTGCCAGCAGCGTTACCGGGACCTCAGAGACCCAGTACTTC. Its translation is CASSVTGTSETQYF.

J is TRBJ1-1 and V is TRBV7-2; D gene uncertain. The germline gives CDR1 SGHTA, CDR2 FQGNSA. V was cut by 5 bases and J by 4 bases, with 11 bases left in between. This CDR3 is built from 13 residues. The DNA for the CDR3 is TGTGCCAGCAGCCCGGAACGGTTCACTGAAGCTTTCTTT. Translation: CASSPERFTEAFF.